The 15 T cell receptor beta chains presented below share a single source sample, sequenced in a study of T cell responses to AZD1222 COVID-19 vaccine. Here immunoSEQ multiplex PCR was the method, and the copy in TCRdb shows in-frame clones only, minus some. The data contain about 66,000 clones, roughly 87% of them singletons. Source: peripheral blood, taken on day 0 of AZD1222 vaccination. Receptors originate from an adult in good health.

The chain is built from TRBV5-1 and TRBJ2-1; TRBD2 matches at 10 bases. The CDR3 has 17 residues. Losses at the gene ends were 2 bases for V and 10 bases for J; bases not matched to a gene: 15. CDR1 is SGHRS, CDR2 YFSETQ, per germline. The CDR3, as DNA: TGCGCCAGCAGCTTCGCCCGCCTAGCGGGAGTGAGTGACGAGCAGTTCTTC. This translates into CASSFARLAGVSDEQFF.

V is TRBV6-6 and J is TRBJ2-7; TRBD1 aligns across 7 bases. This CDR3 is 12 amino acids long. Germline values: CDR1 MNHNY, CDR2 SVGAGI (reference sequence). After removal of 8 bases from V and 6 bases from J, the junction contained 7 bases not matched to a gene. CDR3 DNA: TGTGCCAGCGCAAGGGGGCAGACCGAGCAGTACTTC. It codes for CASARGQTEQYF.

The chain couples TRBV29-1 to TRBJ1-1; D remains ambiguous. Germline loops: CDR1 SQVTM, CDR2 ANQGSEA. The CDR3 sequence is 11 residues long. Trimming took 5 bases from V and 1 from J, leaving 5 bases between them. CDR3: CSVTENTEAFF. As DNA, the CDR3 is TGCAGCGTTACAGAGAACACTGAAGCTTTCTTT.

V usage is TRBV11-2 and J usage is TRBJ1-4, with 8 bases that match TRBD1. The germline gives CDR1 SGHAT, CDR2 FQNNGV. This CDR3 contains 15 residues. Unmatched junction bases numbered 10, after V lost 6 bases and J lost 7 bases. In DNA form, the CDR3 reads TGTGCCAGCAGTAAAGGTACAGGGGGATTTGAAAAACTGTTTTTT. Protein sequence: CASSKGTGGFEKLFF.

The V and J genes are TRBV18 and TRBJ1-5; TRBD1 might be the D (5 bases). V was trimmed by 3 bases and J by 7 bases, leaving 10 bases between them. Germline V gene lookup returns CDR1 KGHSH and CDR2 LQKENI. The CDR3 contains 13 residues. In DNA, the CDR3 is TGTGCCAGCTCACCGGGAGGGGAACAGCCCCAGCATTTT. Translating it yields CASSPGGEQPQHF.

The chain couples TRBV6-2 or TRBV6-3 to TRBJ1-1, with D possibly TRBD1 on 6 matching bases. Germline CDR1 and CDR2: MNHEY and SVGEGT. CDR3 length: 11 residues. The V end was cut by 5 bases, the J end by 8 bases, with 9 bases between. In DNA form, the CDR3 reads TGTGCCAGCAGTAAAGGGGGGGAAGCTTTCTTT. It yields the protein CASSKGGEAFF.

This chain uses TRBV19 with TRBJ1-5; a weak D match, TRBD1 (6 bases). CDR3 length: 16 amino acids. Between the trimmed V and J ends, which lost 4 bases and 1 base, there was a span of 14 bases. CDR1 and CDR2 (germline): LNHDA, SQIVND (reference sequence). The CDR3 is CASSSQGRGSNQPQHF. DNA of the CDR3: TGTGCCAGTAGTAGCCAGGGGAGGGGGAGCAATCAGCCCCAGCATTTT.

The V and J genes are TRBV24-1 and TRBJ1-5; D gene unclear. Trimming removed 3 bases at V and 3 bases at J, with 11 bases between. CDR1 is KGHDR, CDR2 SFDVKD, per germline. The CDR3 is 15 residues long. CDR3 DNA sequence: TGTGCCACCAGTGATAGCGGTCCTCCCAATCAGCCCCAGCATTTT. The encoded protein is CATSDSGPPNQPQHF.

The chain uses TRBV29-1 and TRBJ1-1; D is perhaps TRBD1 (6 bases). V dropped 3 bases and J dropped 0 bases, with 8 bases sitting between them. Germline values: CDR1 SQVTM, CDR2 ANQGSEA. The CDR3 covers 13 residues. For the CDR3, the DNA is TGCAGCGTTGACAGGGGCTTGAACACTGAAGCTTTCTTT. This translates into CSVDRGLNTEAFF.

The rearrangement uses TRBV20-1 and TRBJ1-1; weak D call: TRBD1 (5 bases). The CDR3 is 16 amino acids. Looked up from germline, CDR1 is DFQATT and CDR2 is SNEGSKA (reference sequence). V shed 3 bases and J shed 3 bases, with 20 bases lying between them. CDR3 region: CSASPQGVKGHTEAFF. As DNA, the CDR3 is TGCAGTGCTAGTCCTCAGGGAGTTAAGGGGCACACTGAAGCTTTCTTT.

The chain employs TRBV10-3 and TRBJ1-2; 7 nucleotides match TRBD1. CDR1 is ENHRY and CDR2 is SYGVKD in the germline V gene. The V and J ends lost 11 bases and 0 bases, in that order; junction bases with no gene match: 9. The CDR3 covers 14 residues. DNA for the CDR3: TGTGCCGCTGGGCAGGGACAGACTAACTATGGCTACACCTTC. Translating gives CAAGQGQTNYGYTF.

V and J are TRBV3-1 (or the pseudogene TRBV3-2) and TRBJ2-1, with 12 bases matching TRBD2. Germline V gene lookup returns CDR1 LGHDT and CDR2 YNNKEL (reference sequence). V lost 0 bases and J lost 7; bases outside the gene matches: 10. The CDR3 is made up of 18 amino acids. CDR3 in amino acids: CASSQDRLAGGLGNEQFF. The DNA for the CDR3 is TGTGCCAGCAGCCAAGATCGGCTAGCGGGGGGGCTGGGAAATGAGCAGTTCTTC.

This clone was recorded at least ten times. The chain has TRBV11-2 and TRBJ1-1, with D unresolved. The CDR3 consists of 13 residues. Trimming took off 5 bases at V and 8 bases at J, with 15 bases between the two ends. Per germline, CDR1 SGHAT and CDR2 FQNNGV. The CDR3 loop is CASSPLPREEAFF. The CDR3 DNA reads as TGTGCCAGCAGCCCCCTCCCCCGCGAGGAAGCTTTCTTT.

V and J are TRBV6-4 and TRBJ2-3; 11 nucleotides agree with TRBD2. The junction had 8 bases not matched to a gene; V was cut back by 2 bases and J by 7 bases. CDR1 MRHNA and CDR2 SNTAGT come from the germline V gene. The CDR3 consists of 16 residues. In nucleotides, the CDR3 is TGTGCCAGCAGTGACGTTAGCGGGGGGGCCCGTCATACGCAGTATTTT. Translating it yields CASSDVSGGARHTQYF.

This sequence joins TRBV28 and TRBJ1-6; the D gene is possibly TRBD1 (6 bases). Looked up from germline, CDR1 is MDHEN and CDR2 is SYDVKM. The V and J ends lost 2 bases and 5 bases respectively, with 13 bases between them. CDR3 length equals 16 residues. The CDR3 DNA is TGTGCCAGCAGTTTAGGAGGGGGTTGGAATAATTCACCCCTCCACTTT. It encodes CASSLGGGWNNSPLHF.